The 29 T cell receptor beta chains listed next were all sequenced from one sample in a study of a mutant IDH1 vaccine in newly diagnosed glioma. Time point specified: week 35, safety follow-up. Topical imiquimod accompanied each vaccine dose, which consisted of 300 ug of mutant IDH1 20-mer peptide. Their specific antigens are unknown. The assay was immunoSEQ multiplex PCR, and TCRdb's table has in-frame clones only and misses some. Of 35,000 to 50,000 clones in the sample, roughly 92% were seen once. Sample: PBMCs, taken from a glioma patient whose treatment included an IDH1 peptide vaccine. The origin of the receptors is a man between 45 and 60 years old with glioma.

The chain combines TRBV15 with TRBJ1-1; weak D call: TRBD1 (5 bases). The CDR3 contains 12 residues. With 3 bases removed from V and 7 bases from J, the gap between germline ends came to 9 bases. CDR1 is LNHNV, CDR2 YYDKDF, per germline (reference sequence). The CDR3: CATSSGHFEAFF. The CDR3 region has the DNA TGTGCCACCAGCAGTGGACATTTTGAAGCTTTCTTT.

The rearrangement joins TRBV28 to TRBJ2-4; 8 nucleotides line up with TRBD2. The germline CDR1 and CDR2 sequences are MDHEN and SYDVKM. The CDR3 is made up of 15 amino acids. With 4 bases clipped from V and 7 bases from J, the junction kept 9 bases outside the gene matches. The CDR3 spells CASSSSGTRVNIQYF. CDR3 DNA: TGTGCCAGCAGTTCCTCCGGGACTAGGGTGAACATTCAGTACTTC.

The count of this clone is one. The CDR3 sequence: CASSIPLWGYNEQFF. The DNA for the CDR3 is TGTGCCAGTAGTATACCCCTATGGGGGTACAATGAGCAGTTCTTC. The chain recombines TRBV19 with TRBJ2-1, with D perhaps matching TRBD1 or TRBD2 (5 bases each). The germline CDR1 and CDR2 sequences are LNHDA and SQIVND (reference sequence). V lost 2 bases to trimming and J lost 4 bases, with 12 bases between them. CDR3 length equals 15 residues. Full variable domain (missing parts from reference TRBV19 and TRBJ2-1): DGGITQSPKYLFRKEGQNVTLSCEQNLNHDAMYWYRQDPGQGLRLIYYSQIVNDFQKGDIAEGYSVSREKKESFPLTVTSAQKNPTAFYLCASSIPLWGYNEQFFGPGTRLTVL.

This chain links TRBV27 with TRBJ1-5, with D possibly being TRBD1 (5 bases). The germline V gene encodes CDR1 MNHEY and CDR2 SMNVEV (reference sequence). CDR3 size: 14 residues. V lost 9 bases and J 4 bases, leaving 16 bases between the germline ends. For the CDR3, the DNA is TGTGCCAGGGGGGAGCAGTTTTTTAATCAGCCCCAGCATTTT. Protein product: CARGEQFFNQPQHF.

The chain uses TRBV5-4 and TRBJ2-7, with TRBD2 matching 7 bases. V lost 4 bases to trimming and J lost 1 base; unmatched junction nucleotides: 8. Germline lookup yields CDR1 SGHNT and CDR2 YYREEE (reference sequence). CDR3 length equals 15 residues. CDR3: CASSLGGGASYEQYF. As DNA, the CDR3 is TGTGCCAGCAGCCTCGGGGGAGGGGCGTCCTACGAGCAGTACTTC.

CDR3 in amino acids: CASGPRGRTGELFF. DNA for the CDR3: TGTGCCAGTGGTCCGCGGGGGCGAACCGGGGAGCTGTTTTTT. This chain links TRBV19 with TRBJ2-2; possibly TRBD2 for D (7 bases). The CDR3 covers 14 residues. V was clipped by 8 bases and J by 5 bases, with 15 bases between them. From germline, CDR1 is LNHDA and CDR2 SQIVND (reference sequence). The complete variable domain, with remaining parts taken from reference TRBV19 and TRBJ2-2, reads DGGITQSPKYLFRKEGQNVTLSCEQNLNHDAMYWYRQDPGQGLRLIYYSQIVNDFQKGDIAEGYSVSREKKESFPLTVTSAQKNPTAFYLCASGPRGRTGELFFGEGSRLTVL.

This clone was seen a few times. Other DNA sequences from this sample encode an identical CDR3 as well. The J gene is TRBJ2-2, the V gene TRBV7-9; D possibly corresponds to TRBD2 (6 bases). CDR1 and CDR2 (germline): SEHNR, FQNEAQ (reference sequence). V lost 5 bases to trimming and J lost 3 bases, with 13 bases between them. This CDR3 comprises 15 residues. The CDR3 loop is CASSTRLVDTGELFF. CDR3 DNA sequence: TGTGCCAGCAGCACAAGACTAGTCGACACCGGGGAGCTGTTTTTT.

The CDR3 spells CASRGRGELFF. The CDR3 DNA sequence: TGTGCCAGCAGGGGGCGCGGGGAGCTGTTTTTT. The V and J genes are TRBV28 and TRBJ2-2; D is possibly TRBD1 (5 bases). The germline V gene encodes CDR1 MDHEN and CDR2 SYDVKM. Trimming left V 6 bases short and J 7 bases short, with 6 bases between. There are 11 residues in the CDR3.

The V gene is TRBV2, the J gene TRBJ2-1, with 9 nucleotides matching TRBD2. With V trimmed by 4 bases and J by 6 bases, 7 bases remained unmatched. This CDR3 is 15 amino acids long. Germline lookup yields CDR1 SNHLY and CDR2 FYNNEI. This CDR3 is CASSAAGGLLNEQFF. In DNA, the CDR3 is TGTGCCAGCAGTGCTGCGGGGGGGCTTCTCAATGAGCAGTTCTTC.

This chain connects TRBV4-3 to TRBJ2-7; D is uncertain. V was pared by 3 bases and J by 2 bases, with 8 bases between. The germline V gene encodes CDR1 LGHNA and CDR2 YSLEER. The CDR3 is 13 residues long. The CDR3 sequence is CASSHSVAYEQYF. CDR3 sequence (DNA): TGCGCCAGCAGCCATAGTGTAGCCTACGAGCAGTACTTC.

As regards this clone: Sequence at one end of the junction differs from germline and may be a read error. The CDR3 loop reads CAISEGGAGGGYGYTF. CDR3 DNA sequence: TGTGCCATCAGTGAGGGGGGGGCCGGGGGCGGCTATGGCTACACCTTC. The chain carries TRBV6-1 and TRBJ1-2; a weak D match, TRBD1 (6 bases). This CDR3 comprises 16 residues. Germline V CDR1 and CDR2: MNHNS, SASEGT.

About this clone: One end of the junction fails to match germline, which may point to a read error. This sequence joins TRBV28 and TRBJ1-1; D uncertain. Germline CDR1 and CDR2: MDHEN and SYDVKM. This CDR3 contains 9 residues. The CDR3 loop is CASSLDRQF. CDR3 nucleotide sequence: TGTGCCAGCAGTTTAGATAGACAATTT.

This chain links TRBV7-2 with TRBJ1-2, with 10 bases identical to TRBD1. This CDR3 has 13 residues. With V trimmed by 5 bases and J by 7 bases, 4 bases remained unmatched. The germline V gene has CDR1 SGHTA and CDR2 FQGNSA. The CDR3 protein is CASSGRDRGGYTF. The CDR3 DNA follows: TGTGCCAGCAGCGGCCGGGACAGGGGTGGCTACACCTTC.

V gene TRBV13 combines with J gene TRBJ2-2; possibly TRBD1 or TRBD2 for D (5 bases each). Germline lookup yields CDR1 PRHDT and CDR2 FYEKMQ (reference sequence). The CDR3 spans 17 residues. The ends were cut back, 5 bases at V and 1 base at J, with 17 bases in the middle. This CDR3 reads CASSPPWGSRNTGELFF. Here the CDR3 DNA reads TGTGCCAGCAGCCCCCCTTGGGGGTCGAGGAACACCGGGGAGCTGTTTTTT.

V usage is TRBV4-3 and J usage is TRBJ2-1; possibly TRBD1 for D (6 bases). V lost 0 bases, J lost 6 bases, and 12 bases lay in between. Germline V gene sequence: CDR1 LGHNA, CDR2 YSLEER. The CDR3 has 15 residues. CDR3 sequence: CASSQETGTPNEQFF. The CDR3 nucleotides read TGCGCCAGCAGCCAAGAAACCGGGACACCCAATGAGCAGTTCTTC.

This rearrangement joins TRBV7-6 to TRBJ2-5, with 10 bases that match TRBD2. The germline V gene has CDR1 SGHVS and CDR2 FNYEAQ. This CDR3 region has 14 residues. V lost 4 bases, J lost 5 bases, and 4 bases stayed unmatched. Written as DNA, the CDR3 is TGTGCCAGCAGCTCTAGACTAGCGGGCGAGACCCAGTACTTC. This translates into CASSSRLAGETQYF.

This sequence joins TRBV4-2 and TRBJ2-1, with D possibly TRBD2 on 5 matching bases. Germline values: CDR1 LGHNA, CDR2 YNFKEQ. The CDR3 runs to 13 residues. V was clipped by 0 bases and J by 15 bases, with 15 bases between them. CDR3 nucleotide sequence: TGTGCCAGCAGCCAAGATATAGGATTACTAGGGTTCTTC. Its translation: CASSQDIGLLGFF.

This sequence joins TRBV11-3 and TRBJ2-7, with TRBD1 matching 7 bases. The germline V gene has CDR1 SGHNT and CDR2 YENEEA. V shed 4 bases, J shed 1 base, and the junction held 1 base outside the gene matches. The CDR3 covers 13 residues. Here the CDR3 reads CASSSTGSYEQYF. The CDR3 DNA follows: TGTGCCAGCAGCTCGACAGGGTCCTACGAGCAGTACTTC.

This sequence joins TRBV5-1 and TRBJ1-6, with 10 bases aligning to TRBD1. The CDR3 contains 18 residues. Looked up from germline, CDR1 is SGHRS and CDR2 is YFSETQ. The ends lost 2 bases at V and 6 bases at J; junction bases unmatched: 11. CDR3 bases: TGCGCCAGCAGCTTCAGGACAGGGGGACTATGGAGTAATTCACCCCTCCACTTT. Its protein product is CASSFRTGGLWSNSPLHF.

The chain is built from TRBV5-1 and TRBJ2-3, with TRBD1 matching 9 bases. The CDR3 contains 16 residues. Germline CDR1 reads SGHRS; CDR2 reads YFSETQ. V lost 3 bases, J lost 1 base, and 6 bases stayed unmatched. CDR3 bases: TGCGCCAGCAGCTCGGGGGGACAGGGAGGCACAGATACGCAGTATTTT. Translation: CASSSGGQGGTDTQYF. Full variable domain (missing parts from reference TRBV5-1 and TRBJ2-3): KAGVTQTPRYLIKTRGQQVTLSCSPISGHRSVSWYQQTPGQGLQFLFEYFSETQRNKGNFPGRFSGRQFSNSRSEMNVSTLELGDSALYLCASSSGGQGGTDTQYFGPGTRLTVL.

This clone was recorded only once. The chain couples TRBV25-1 to TRBJ2-7; the D gene is possibly TRBD1 (5 bases). Germline assignment: CDR1 MGHDK and CDR2 SYGVNS. The germline V and J ends were trimmed by 8 bases and 0 bases, with 11 bases remaining between them. The CDR3 is 13 residues long. CDR3 bases: TGTGCCAGCGGTAGACAGAGCTCCTACGAGCAGTACTTC. Translation: CASGRQSSYEQYF.

The chain joins TRBV7-2 to TRBJ2-5; D possibly uses TRBD1 or TRBD2 (6 bases each). V dropped 7 bases and J dropped 5 bases, with 17 bases sitting between them. The V gene's germline CDR1 is SGHTA and CDR2 FQGNSA. CDR3 length equals 14 residues. CDR3: CASTVMGGRETQYF. The DNA for the CDR3 is TGTGCCAGCACCGTCATGGGGGGCAGGGAGACCCAGTACTTC.

The chain joins TRBV19 to TRBJ1-5, with D possibly being TRBD1 (6 bases). V dropped 3 bases and J dropped 3 bases, with 12 bases sitting between them. CDR3 length: 15 amino acids. CDR1 is LNHDA, CDR2 SQIVND, per germline (reference sequence). CDR3 region: CASSMGDTVNQPQHF. The DNA for the CDR3 is TGTGCCAGTAGTATGGGGGACACAGTCAATCAGCCCCAGCATTTT.

The chain uses TRBV4-2 and TRBJ2-7; D may be TRBD1 (5 bases). Trimming pared 5 bases from V and 5 bases from J, leaving 13 bases between. The CDR3 totals 13 residues. Germline CDR1 is LGHNA and CDR2 is YNFKEQ. For the CDR3, the DNA is TGTGCCAGCAGCGGTCAGGGTACGGACGAGCAGTACTTC. Translated, it gives CASSGQGTDEQYF.

The chain combines TRBV4-1 with TRBJ1-5; maybe TRBD1 (5 bases). The CDR3 has 12 residues. With 4 bases removed from V and 10 bases from J, the gap between germline ends came to 11 bases. Germline-derived CDR1 and CDR2 are MGHRA and YSYEKL. In nucleotides, the CDR3 is TGCGCCAGCAGCCTTCAGGGAGGTCCCCAGCATTTT. Translation gives CASSLQGGPQHF.

The chain has TRBV7-2 and TRBJ1-2; D might be TRBD1 (6 bases). The CDR3 consists of 15 residues. Germline V gene sequence: CDR1 SGHTA, CDR2 FQGNSA. V was trimmed by 5 bases and J by 4 bases, leaving 17 bases between them. The CDR3 is CASSGSRDTGYGYTF. The CDR3 DNA reads TGTGCCAGCAGCGGTTCTCGGGACACCGGCTATGGCTACACCTTC. Full variable domain (remainder filled in from reference TRBV7-2 and TRBJ1-2): GAGVSQSPSNKVTEKGKDVELRCDPISGHTALYWYRQSLGQGLEFLIYFQGNSAPDKSGLPSDRFSAERTGGSVSTLTIQRTQQEDSAVYLCASSGSRDTGYGYTFGSGTRLTVV.

This rearrangement joins TRBV2 to TRBJ2-2, with unresolved D. Germline CDR1 reads SNHLY; CDR2 reads FYNNEI. Trimming left V 4 bases short and J 8 bases short, with 5 bases between. The CDR3 is made up of 11 amino acids. CDR3 sequence (DNA): TGTGCCAGCAGTGTAGTTGGGGAGCTGTTTTTT. It specifies CASSVVGELFF.

This chain joins TRBV14 and TRBJ2-4; either TRBD1 or TRBD2 may fit D (5 bases each). V was trimmed by 4 bases and J by 5 bases, leaving 6 bases between them. CDR1 is SGHDN, CDR2 FVKESK, per germline. The CDR3 totals 12 residues. CDR3 in amino acids: CASSPGQNIQYF. The DNA for the CDR3 is TGTGCCAGCAGCCCGGGACAAAACATTCAGTACTTC.

The chain recombines TRBV9 with TRBJ1-2; no definite D call. The germline V gene encodes CDR1 SGDLS and CDR2 YYNGEE. CDR3 size: 12 residues. With 3 bases removed from V and 4 bases from J, the gap between germline ends came to 7 bases. DNA for the CDR3: TGTGCCAGCAGCGCCGTTACCTATGGCTACACCTTC. Translated, it gives CASSAVTYGYTF. The variable domain in full, completed from reference TRBV9 and TRBJ1-2, reads DSGVTQTPKHLITATGQRVTLRCSPRSGDLSVYWYQQSLDQGLQFLIQYYNGEERAKGNILERFSAQQFPDLHSELNLSSLELGDSALYFCASSAVTYGYTFGSGTRLTVV.